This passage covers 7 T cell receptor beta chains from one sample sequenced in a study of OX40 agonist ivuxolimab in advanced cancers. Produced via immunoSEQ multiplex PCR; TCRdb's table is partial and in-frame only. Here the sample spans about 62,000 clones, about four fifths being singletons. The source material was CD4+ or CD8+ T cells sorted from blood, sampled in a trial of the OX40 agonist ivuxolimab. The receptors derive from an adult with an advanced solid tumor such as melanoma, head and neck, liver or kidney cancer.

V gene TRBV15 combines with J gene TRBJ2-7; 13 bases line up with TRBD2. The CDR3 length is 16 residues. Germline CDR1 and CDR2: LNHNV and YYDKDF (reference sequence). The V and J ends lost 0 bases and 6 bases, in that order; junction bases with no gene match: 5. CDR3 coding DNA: TGTGCCACCAGCAGAGATCGCGGACTAGCGGGAGTCGAGCAGTACTTC. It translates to CATSRDRGLAGVEQYF.

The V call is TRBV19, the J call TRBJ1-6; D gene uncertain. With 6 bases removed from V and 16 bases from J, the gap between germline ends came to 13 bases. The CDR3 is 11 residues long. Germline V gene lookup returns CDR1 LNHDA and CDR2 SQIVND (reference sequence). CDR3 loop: CASSQDRGLHF. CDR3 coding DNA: TGTGCCAGTAGCCAAGACCGGGGACTCCACTTT.

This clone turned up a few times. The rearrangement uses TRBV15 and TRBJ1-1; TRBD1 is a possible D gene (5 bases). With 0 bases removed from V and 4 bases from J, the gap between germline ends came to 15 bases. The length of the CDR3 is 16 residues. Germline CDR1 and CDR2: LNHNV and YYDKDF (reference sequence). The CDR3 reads CATSRDWGRAVTEAFF. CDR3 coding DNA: TGTGCCACCAGCAGAGATTGGGGCAGGGCGGTCACTGAAGCTTTCTTT.

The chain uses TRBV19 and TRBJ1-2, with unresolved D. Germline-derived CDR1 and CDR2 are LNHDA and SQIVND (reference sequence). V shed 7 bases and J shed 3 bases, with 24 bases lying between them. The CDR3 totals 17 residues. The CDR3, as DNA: TGTGCCAGTATCGACAAGGGAGGCGGACGCCGCTACTATGGCTACACCTTC. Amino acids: CASIDKGGGRRYYGYTF.

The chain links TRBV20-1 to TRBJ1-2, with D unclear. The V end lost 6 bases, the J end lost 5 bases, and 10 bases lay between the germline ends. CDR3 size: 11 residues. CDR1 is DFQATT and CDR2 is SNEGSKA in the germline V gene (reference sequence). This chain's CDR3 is CSAQWHYGYTF. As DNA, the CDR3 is TGCAGTGCACAGTGGCATTATGGCTACACCTTC.

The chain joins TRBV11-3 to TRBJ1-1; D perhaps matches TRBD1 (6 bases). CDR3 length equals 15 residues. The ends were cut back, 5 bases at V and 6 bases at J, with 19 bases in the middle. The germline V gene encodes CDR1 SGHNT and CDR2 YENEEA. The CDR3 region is CASSPRGYGVAEAFF. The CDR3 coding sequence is TGTGCCAGCAGCCCCAGGGGTTACGGGGTCGCTGAAGCTTTCTTT.

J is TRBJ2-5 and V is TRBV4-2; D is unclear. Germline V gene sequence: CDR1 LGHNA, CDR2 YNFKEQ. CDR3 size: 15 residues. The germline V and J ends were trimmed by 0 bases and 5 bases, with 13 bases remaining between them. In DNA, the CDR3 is TGTGCCAGCAGCCAAGATGTAGCAGTTCGGGAGACCCAGTACTTC. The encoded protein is CASSQDVAVRETQYF.